These 16 T cell receptor beta chains were all obtained from the same sample, sequenced in a study of blood T cell repertoires in COVID-19. Repertoires were generated with immunoSEQ multiplex PCR, while TCRdb's copy carries only in-frame clones and drops some. The sample contains about 400,000 clones, roughly 91% of which appear only once. Sequenced input: PBMCs or T cells enriched from blood (not recorded which). The receptor source for this set is a woman aged 25 to 45 who had recovered from COVID-19.

This clone was picked up a small number of times. The gene calls are TRBV5-4 and TRBJ1-6; 9 nucleotides agree with TRBD1. Per the germline V gene, CDR1 is SGHNT and CDR2 is YYREEE (reference sequence). The V and J ends lost 2 bases and 10 bases, in that order; junction bases with no gene match: 4. This CDR3 has 14 amino acids. In nucleotides, the CDR3 is TGTGCCAGCAGCTTACAGGGGGCAGGATCACCCCTCCACTTT. Its translation: CASSLQGAGSPLHF.

The J gene is TRBJ1-5, the V gene TRBV28, with D possibly matching TRBD1 (5 bases). The V and J ends lost 3 bases and 2 bases respectively, with 11 bases between them. Germline CDR1 MDHEN, CDR2 SYDVKM. The CDR3 covers 15 residues. Here the CDR3 DNA reads TGTGCCAGCAGTTTTCCCGGGGGACGCAATCAGCCCCAGCATTTT. It specifies CASSFPGGRNQPQHF.

The chain links TRBV19 to TRBJ1-5; the D is unclear. Germline values: CDR1 LNHDA, CDR2 SQIVND (reference sequence). The ends were cut back, 7 bases at V and 7 bases at J, with 14 bases in the middle. This CDR3 has 13 residues. The CDR3 bases are TGTGCCAGTATTTCCGAAGCCTCCCAGCCCCAGCATTTT. Its translation is CASISEASQPQHF.

This rearrangement joins TRBV7-2 to TRBJ2-3, with 12 bases aligning to TRBD2. The germline V gene encodes CDR1 SGHTA and CDR2 FQGNSA. There are 16 residues in the CDR3. V trimming: 3 bases; J trimming: 8 bases; junction bases outside the gene matches: 9. Here the CDR3 DNA reads TGTGCCAGCAGCTTCGCGCAAGGACTAGCGGGGAGTACGCAGTATTTT. Amino acids: CASSFAQGLAGSTQYF.

This rearrangement joins TRBV5-4 to TRBJ1-2; D may be TRBD1 (6 bases). CDR1 is SGHNT, CDR2 YYREEE, per germline (reference sequence). There are 15 residues in the CDR3. V dropped 4 bases and J dropped 8 bases, with 21 bases sitting between them. In nucleotides, the CDR3 is TGTGCCAGCAGCACCATCCGACAGGACTCTGGAGGCTACACCTTC. This codes for CASSTIRQDSGGYTF.

The CDR3 sequence is CAISEGQGGSPLHF. CDR3 nucleotides: TGTGCCATCAGTGAAGGACAGGGAGGCTCACCCCTCCACTTT. The gene calls are TRBV10-3 and TRBJ1-6, with TRBD1 identical over 8 bases. CDR1 is ENHRY, CDR2 SYGVKD, per germline. J gave up 10 bases and V 3 bases, and 5 bases lay outside the gene matches. The CDR3 runs to 14 residues.

The chain employs TRBV7-8 and TRBJ2-3; TRBD2 is a possible D gene (6 bases). Trimming removed 9 bases from V and 6 bases from J, with 19 bases in between. CDR1 and CDR2 from the germline V gene are SGHVS and FQNEAQ. The CDR3 has 14 amino acids. The CDR3 region has the DNA TGTGCCAGTGGGATACGGGAGCAAGGGGATACGCAGTATTTT. It specifies CASGIREQGDTQYF.

The chain combines TRBV27 with TRBJ2-7, with D possibly matching TRBD1 (6 bases). V dropped 1 base and J dropped 3 bases, with 13 bases sitting between them. The CDR3 sequence is 15 residues long. Looked up from germline, CDR1 is MNHEY and CDR2 is SMNVEV (reference sequence). CDR3 nucleotides: TGTGCCAGCAGTTTATTACGGGACAAAGACTACGAGCAGTACTTC. Protein product: CASSLLRDKDYEQYF.

This clone was detected a few times. The gene calls are TRBV5-6 and TRBJ2-7; 9 bases fit TRBD1. V dropped 4 bases and J dropped 2; count of bases not matched to a gene: 19. CDR3 length: 19 residues. Germline V gene data show CDR1 as SGHDT and CDR2 as YYEEEE. CDR3 in DNA: TGTGCCAGCAGCCGATTGACAGGGGGGCCGGCGGGAGCACCCTACGAGCAGTACTTC. The encoded protein is CASSRLTGGPAGAPYEQYF.

The gene calls are TRBV20-1 and TRBJ1-5, with TRBD1 as a possible D gene (5 bases). V was shortened by 3 bases and J by 4 bases, with 10 bases between the two germline ends. CDR1 DFQATT and CDR2 SNEGSKA come from the germline V gene (reference sequence). The CDR3 runs to 13 residues. In nucleotides, the CDR3 is TGCAGTGCTAGTAAGGGGAGGAATCAGCCCCAGCATTTT. Translation gives CSASKGRNQPQHF.

The chain recombines TRBV28 with TRBJ1-4; D remains unclear. The CDR3 loop spans 14 amino acids. The germline CDR1 and CDR2 sequences are MDHEN and SYDVKM. The DNA for the CDR3 is TGTGGAACTCAAAGCGGGTCCATCAATGAAAAACTGTTTTTT. Its translation: CGTQSGSINEKLFF.

This clone was seen a few times. V usage is TRBV6-5 and J usage is TRBJ1-1; 7 positions agree with TRBD1. Germline CDR1 MNHEY, CDR2 SVGAGI. V shed 0 bases and J 9 bases; nucleotides not matched to a gene: 10. CDR3 length equals 15 residues. The CDR3 nucleotides read TGTGCCAGCAGTTACTCGAGTATTGGGACAGCGAAAGCTTTCTTT. Residues: CASSYSSIGTAKAFF.

The chain has TRBV7-9 and TRBJ2-3; 8 nucleotides match TRBD2. The germline gives CDR1 SEHNR, CDR2 FQNEAQ (reference sequence). The CDR3 runs 15 residues. The V gene end was trimmed by 1 base and the J gene end by 4 bases; junction bases not matched to a gene: 4. CDR3 bases: TGTGCCAGCAGCTTAGGACTAGCGAACTCAGATACGCAGTATTTT. It is translated as CASSLGLANSDTQYF.

V is TRBV19 and J is TRBJ1-6; D ambiguous. The CDR3 has 15 amino acids. Germline V gene data show CDR1 as LNHDA and CDR2 as SQIVND (reference sequence). The V gene lost 0 bases and the J gene lost 6 bases, with 9 bases spanning the gap. CDR3 protein: CASSIDRFGNSPLHF. Here the CDR3 DNA reads TGTGCCAGTAGTATAGACCGGTTCGGTAATTCACCCCTCCACTTT.

This clone appeared a single time. The CDR3 region is CASSLQQGILAKNIQYF. The DNA for the CDR3 is TGTGCCAGCAGTTTACAACAGGGGATACTAGCCAAAAACATTCAGTACTTC. The chain has TRBV28 and TRBJ2-4, with 7 nucleotides matching TRBD1. This CDR3 has 17 residues. With 2 bases clipped from V and 0 bases from J, the junction kept 7 bases outside the gene matches. CDR1 and CDR2 from the germline V gene are MDHEN and SYDVKM.

The V and J genes are TRBV27 and TRBJ1-3, with unresolved D. Looked up from germline, CDR1 is MNHEY and CDR2 is SMNVEV (reference sequence). The CDR3 runs to 15 residues. Trimming cost V 5 bases and J 0 bases, with 11 bases left between them. The CDR3 loop is CASSSLIDSGNTIYF. For the CDR3, the DNA is TGTGCCAGCAGTAGCTTGATCGACTCTGGAAACACCATATATTTT.